These 20 T cell receptor beta chains originate from one sample sequenced in a study of regulatory T cells in long-lasting Graves disease. As to time point: newly diagnosed GD, antithyroid drugs for less than 3 months. Making the TCR library involved RNA that had been extracted from PBMCs. TCR beta libraries were built with iRepertoire HTBI primers and Arm-PCR of CDR3 regions. TCRdb passed the multiplex PCR reads through MiXCR, listing each CDR3 protein once. The sample carries hundreds of thousands of distinct CDR3 sequences, roughly a sixth recorded once. Another study also made use of these data, one on T cells in Graves' hyperthyroidism and ophthalmopathy.

The sample here was peripheral blood mononuclear cells (PBMCs), taken at new diagnosis, from a patient treated with antithyroid drugs. These receptors all come from a woman aged 35-65 years with Graves disease.

This chain joins TRBV7-2 and TRBJ1-1; a possible D gene is TRBD1 (5 bases). Trimming pared 5 bases from V and 4 bases from J, leaving 20 bases between. This CDR3 spans 16 amino acids. Germline V gene data show CDR1 as SGHTA and CDR2 as FQGNSA. The CDR3 protein is CASSEPGLGVATEAFF. CDR3 DNA sequence: TGTGCCAGCAGCGAACCTGGCTTGGGGGTGGCCACTGAAGCTTTCTTT.

This clonotype was found many times. The chain recombines TRBV5-5 with TRBJ2-7; D not certain. The CDR3 loop spans 12 amino acids. Germline V gene data show CDR1 as SGHKS and CDR2 as YYEKEE (reference sequence). V shed 3 bases and J shed 5 bases, with 9 bases lying between them. CDR3 region: CASSSSGHEQYF. DNA for the CDR3: TGTGCCAGCAGCTCCTCGGGCCACGAGCAGTACTTC.

This clonotype was seen repeatedly, ten times or more. DNA for the CDR3: TGTGCCAGCAGCCAAACAGGGGCCGCCGGAAACACCATATATTTT. Translating gives CASSQTGAAGNTIYF. The chain recombines TRBV3-1 with TRBJ1-3; 7 bases are shared with TRBD1. There are 15 residues in the CDR3. J gave up 4 bases and V 2 bases, and 5 bases lay outside the gene matches. In germline, CDR1 is LGHDT, CDR2 YNNKEL (reference sequence).

This chain connects TRBV10-3 to TRBJ1-1, with TRBD1 as a possible D gene (6 bases). V was clipped by 10 bases and J by 6 bases, with 15 bases between them. CDR1 ENHRY and CDR2 SYGVKD come from the germline V gene. This CDR3 has 12 residues. The CDR3 sequence: CASQQGGAEAFF. As DNA, the CDR3 is TGTGCCAGCCAACAGGGAGGCGCTGAAGCTTTCTTT.

This clonotype has a count of ten or more. V gene TRBV6-1 combines with J gene TRBJ1-2; D remains ambiguous. V was trimmed by 0 bases and J by 7 bases, leaving 9 bases between them. The CDR3 sequence is 13 residues long. Germline lookup yields CDR1 MNHNS and CDR2 SASEGT. The CDR3 loop is CASSEAESAGYTF. In nucleotides, the CDR3 is TGTGCCAGCAGTGAAGCGGAGAGCGCTGGCTACACCTTC.

The chain has TRBV4-1 and TRBJ2-1; D is perhaps TRBD2 (6 bases). V was cut by 2 bases and J by 0 bases, with 23 bases left in between. The CDR3 runs to 20 residues. Germline V CDR1 and CDR2: MGHRA, YSYEKL. The DNA for the CDR3 is TGCGCCAGCAGCCAATCTGCCGGGACTGGCGGGGTCAGCTCCTACAATGAGCAGTTCTTC. This codes for CASSQSAGTGGVSSYNEQFF.

The chain employs TRBV4-1 and TRBJ2-7; 10 nucleotides match TRBD2. V shed 3 bases, J shed 1 base, and the junction held 6 bases outside the gene matches. The CDR3 is made up of 16 amino acids. Germline CDR1 and CDR2: MGHRA and YSYEKL. The CDR3 loop is CASSHPSGGGSYEQYF. As DNA, the CDR3 is TGCGCCAGCAGCCACCCCAGCGGGGGGGGATCCTACGAGCAGTACTTC.

This clonotype was picked up a small number of times. The chain links TRBV2 to TRBJ1-5; D call uncertain. V was pared by 4 bases and J by 3 bases, with 19 bases between. The CDR3 totals 17 residues. Per the germline V gene, CDR1 is SNHLY and CDR2 is FYNNEI. DNA for the CDR3: TGTGCCAGCAGTGGGTCCAACCATGGGCCCGCCAATCAGCCCCAGCATTTT. Protein: CASSGSNHGPANQPQHF.

There are many counts of this clonotype. The chain couples TRBV3-1 to TRBJ2-5; maybe TRBD2 (6 bases). The CDR3 runs to 14 residues. V lost 0 bases and J 2 bases, leaving 7 bases between the germline ends. The germline V gene has CDR1 LGHDT and CDR2 YNNKEL (reference sequence). CDR3 residues: CASSQELAQETQYF. Written as DNA, the CDR3 is TGTGCCAGCAGCCAAGAGCTAGCGCAAGAGACCCAGTACTTC.

As for this clonotype: A much larger clonotype is one base distant, so this may be a read error. This sequence joins TRBV19 and TRBJ2-1, with TRBD2 as a possible D gene (7 bases). CDR3 length: 18 amino acids. Germline CDR1 LNHDA, CDR2 SQIVND (reference sequence). The CDR3 sequence: CASSIAGGHLSSYNEQLF. The CDR3 bases are TGTGCCAGTAGTATAGCGGGGGGCCATCTAAGCTCCTACAATGAGCAGCTCTTC.

There are a few counts of this clonotype. The chain couples TRBV9 to TRBJ1-2; perhaps TRBD1 as D (6 bases). V lost 5 bases and J lost 2, with 10 bases in between. CDR3 length equals 13 residues. Germline assignment: CDR1 SGDLS and CDR2 YYNGEE. The CDR3 DNA is TGTGCCAGCAGAAAACAGGGAAACTATGGCTACACCTTC. This translates into CASRKQGNYGYTF.

This clonotype showed up many times. The chain carries TRBV7-6 and TRBJ1-1; D is unclear. Trimming removed 5 bases from V and 6 bases from J, with 16 bases in between. Germline CDR1 is SGHVS and CDR2 is FNYEAQ. CDR3 length: 14 residues. CDR3 protein: CASSARWKEPEAFF. CDR3 nucleotides: TGTGCCAGCAGCGCGAGGTGGAAGGAGCCTGAAGCTTTCTTT.

The chain couples TRBV4-1 to TRBJ1-4; TRBD1 matches 9 bases. Germline V gene lookup returns CDR1 MGHRA and CDR2 YSYEKL. The length of the CDR3 is 17 residues. Losses at the gene ends were 0 bases for V and 11 bases for J; bases not matched to a gene: 13. DNA for the CDR3: TGCGCCAGCAGCCAAGAAGGGGAAGGGTCGACAGGGGGGAAACTGTTTTTT. It yields the protein CASSQEGEGSTGGKLFF.

This clonotype has at least ten counts. V usage is TRBV7-9 and J usage is TRBJ2-3; TRBD1 matches at 9 bases. V shed 4 bases and J 6 bases; nucleotides not matched to a gene: 8. The germline gives CDR1 SEHNR, CDR2 FQNEAQ (reference sequence). The CDR3 has 15 residues. CDR3: CASSSGQGLADTQYF. The CDR3 DNA reads TGTGCCAGCAGCTCGGGACAGGGCCTTGCGGATACGCAGTATTTT.

This clonotype was detected ten times or more. This chain joins TRBV6-1 and TRBJ1-1; no definite D call. V was cut by 8 bases and J by 5 bases, with 12 bases left in between. The germline V gene has CDR1 MNHNS and CDR2 SASEGT. The CDR3 has 12 residues. CDR3 bases: TGTGCCAGCGAGGAAGGTTGGACTGAAGCTTTCTTT. Protein sequence: CASEEGWTEAFF.

In regard to this clonotype: This clone may be a read error of a much larger clone one base away. The chain joins TRBV5-1 to TRBJ2-1; 8 bases match TRBD2. The CDR3 is 16 residues long. Losses at the gene ends were 4 bases for V and 3 bases for J; bases not matched to a gene: 9. Germline V gene sequence: CDR1 SGHRS, CDR2 YFSETQ. CDR3 in amino acids: CASSLGALAGYNEQFF. CDR3 nucleotides: TGCGCCAGCAGCCTGGGGGCTCTAGCGGGCTACAATGAGCAGTTCTTC.

This clonotype has more than one count but fewer than ten. CDR3 in DNA: TGTGCCAGCAGTGTACCCCAAACAACTAATGAAAAACTGTTTTTT. The encoded protein is CASSVPQTTNEKLFF. V and J are TRBV2 and TRBJ1-4; D gene uncertain. CDR1 and CDR2 (germline): SNHLY, FYNNEI. The length of the CDR3 is 15 residues. Trimming took 4 bases from V and 0 from J, leaving 9 bases between them. Full variable domain (outside the CDR3, taken from reference TRBV2 and TRBJ1-4): EPEVTQTPSHQVTQMGQEVILRCVPISNHLYFYWYRQILGQKVEFLVSFYNNEISEKSEIFDDQFSVERPDGSNFTLKIRSTKLEDSAMYFCASSVPQTTNEKLFFGSGTQLSVL.

This clonotype was observed at least ten times. The CDR3, as DNA: TGTGCCAGCAGTCCATATCTAGCGGGGGTGGGGAAAACAGATACGCAGTATTTT. Its protein is CASSPYLAGVGKTDTQYF. The gene calls are TRBV2 and TRBJ2-3; 10 bases line up with TRBD2. The V gene end was trimmed by 5 bases and the J gene end by 3 bases; junction bases not matched to a gene: 14. Germline loops: CDR1 SNHLY, CDR2 FYNNEI. The CDR3 loop spans 18 amino acids.

This clonotype was detected many times. This sequence joins TRBV12-3 or TRBV12-4 and TRBJ2-7; TRBD1 aligns across 8 bases. Trimming at V came to 5 bases and at J to 9 bases, leaving 15 bases not matched to a gene. This CDR3 is built from 15 residues. Written as DNA, the CDR3 is TGTGCCAGCAGTCCAGGGACAGGCCCTCTCCTTGGGCAGTACTTC. Its protein product is CASSPGTGPLLGQYF.

V gene TRBV30 combines with J gene TRBJ2-7; D is ambiguous. Germline V gene lookup returns CDR1 GTSNPN and CDR2 SVGIG (reference sequence). The CDR3 is 14 amino acids. Trimming removed 5 bases from V and 1 base from J, with 15 bases in between. The CDR3 protein is CAWAGYPQSYEQYF. CDR3 nucleotide sequence: TGTGCCTGGGCTGGTTACCCCCAGTCCTACGAGCAGTACTTC. Variable domain in full (rest from reference TRBV30 and TRBJ2-7): SQTIHQWPATLVQPVGSPLSLECTVEGTSNPNLYWYRQAAGRGLQLLFYSVGIGQISSEVPQNLSASRPQDRQFILSSKKLLLSDSGFYLCAWAGYPQSYEQYFGPGTRLTVT.